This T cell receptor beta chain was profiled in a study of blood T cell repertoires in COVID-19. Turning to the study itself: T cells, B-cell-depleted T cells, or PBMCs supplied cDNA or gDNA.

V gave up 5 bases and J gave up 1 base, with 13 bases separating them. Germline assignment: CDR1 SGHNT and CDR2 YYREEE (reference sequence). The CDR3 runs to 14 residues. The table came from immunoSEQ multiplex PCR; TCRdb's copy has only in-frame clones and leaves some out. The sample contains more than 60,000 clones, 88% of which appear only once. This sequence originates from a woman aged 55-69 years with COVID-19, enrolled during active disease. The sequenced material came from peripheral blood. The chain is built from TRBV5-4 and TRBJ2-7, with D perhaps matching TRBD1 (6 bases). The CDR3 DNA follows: TGTGCCAGCAGATCCGCAGGGGAATCCTACGAGCAGTACTTC. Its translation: CASRSAGESYEQYF.